A single sample is the source of the 10 T cell receptor beta chains below, sequenced in a study of cytomegalovirus exposure and HLA in healthy donors (dated by TCRdb to the late 2010s). The method was the immunoSEQ multiplex PCR assay. The multiplex PCR relied on a mix of 60 forward primers for TCR Vbeta segments and 13 reverse primers for TCR Jbeta segments. What TCRdb holds here is the immuneACCESS table cut down to in-frame rearrangements. Part of the clones is not present; checked against another copy, under half of the missing clones reflect an unresolved V gene, and the others are unexplained. In this sample the table shows 70,000 to 95,000 clones, about 85% of which occur a single time. The ten top clones hold about 15% of the sample. Sequencing was carried out using PBMCs. The origin of the receptors is a woman between 40 and 55 years old in good health and CMV-seropositive.

J is TRBJ1-4 and V is TRBV5-6; 9 nucleotides line up with TRBD1. In germline, CDR1 is SGHDT, CDR2 YYEEEE. The CDR3 covers 15 residues. Trimming cost V 3 bases and J 7 bases; bases outside gene matches: 7. The CDR3 bases are TGTGCCAGCAGCTCTGCCGGGACAGGGCCTGAAAAACTGTTTTTT. Translating gives CASSSAGTGPEKLFF. Using reference TRBV5-6 and TRBJ1-4 for the parts outside the CDR3, the full variable domain is DAGVTQSPTHLIKTRGQQVTLRCSPKSGHDTVSWYQQALGQGPQFIFQYYEEEERQRGNFPDRFSGHQFPNYSSELNVNALLLGDSALYLCASSSAGTGPEKLFFGSGTQLSVL.

The chain is built from TRBV30 and TRBJ1-6, with 7 bases fitting TRBD1. Germline V gene data show CDR1 as GTSNPN and CDR2 as SVGIG (reference sequence). J was trimmed by 10 bases and V by 0 bases; bases with no gene match: 24. The CDR3 runs to 20 residues. CDR3 coding DNA: TGTGCCTGGAGTGTTATCTTAACCCCCATCCGGACAGGAGGATTCTCACCCCTCCACTTT. As protein: CAWSVILTPIRTGGFSPLHF.

This clone was seen only a few times. The chain uses TRBV28 and TRBJ1-1; no firm D call. V lost 6 bases and J lost 8, with 10 bases in between. The CDR3 totals 11 residues. The germline V gene has CDR1 MDHEN and CDR2 SYDVKM. Written as DNA, the CDR3 is TGTGCCAGCAGCCAGGCGCAGGAAGCTTTCTTT. Its protein product is CASSQAQEAFF. The variable domain in full, completed from reference TRBV28 and TRBJ1-1, reads DVKVTQSSRYLVKRTGEKVFLECVQDMDHENMFWYRQDPGLGLRLIYFSYDVKMKEKGDIPEGYSVSREKKERFSLILESASTNQTSMYLCASSQAQEAFFGQGTRLTVV.

This chain connects TRBV7-2 to TRBJ2-7; D call uncertain. The germline V gene encodes CDR1 SGHTA and CDR2 FQGNSA. The CDR3 runs to 14 residues. Trimming cost V 1 base and J 0 bases, with 7 bases left between them. The CDR3 here is CASSLGLSSYEQYF. In nucleotides, the CDR3 is TGTGCCAGCAGCTTAGGTTTATCCTCCTACGAGCAGTACTTC. The variable domain in full, with the rest retrieved from reference TRBV7-2 and TRBJ2-7, is GAGVSQSPSNKVTEKGKDVELRCDPISGHTALYWYRQSLGQGLEFLIYFQGNSAPDKSGLPSDRFSAERTGGSVSTLTIQRTQQEDSAVYLCASSLGLSSYEQYFGPGTRLTVT.

The table lists this clone with a count of one. This chain joins TRBV6-5 and TRBJ1-1, with 8 bases identical to TRBD1. CDR1 MNHEY and CDR2 SVGAGI come from the germline V gene. The CDR3 runs 15 residues. V shed 2 bases, J shed 5 bases, and the junction held 7 bases outside the gene matches. The CDR3 region is CASSYGQGIRTEAFF. The DNA for the CDR3 is TGTGCCAGCAGTTACGGACAGGGTATTAGGACTGAAGCTTTCTTT.

The count of this clone is one. The V and J genes are TRBV27 and TRBJ2-7; 9 bases line up with TRBD2. The CDR3 covers 17 residues. From germline, CDR1 is MNHEY and CDR2 SMNVEV (reference sequence). V shed 5 bases, J shed 0 bases, and the junction held 11 bases outside the gene matches. DNA of the CDR3: TGTGCCAGCAGTCCTTGGGGGCTAGCGGGGAGCTCCTACGAGCAGTACTTC. Translating it yields CASSPWGLAGSSYEQYF.

The V and J genes are TRBV29-1 and TRBJ2-4; 12 bases agree with TRBD2. Losses at the gene ends were 6 bases for V and 8 bases for J; bases not matched to a gene: 8. This CDR3 is 14 amino acids long. Looked up from germline, CDR1 is SQVTM and CDR2 is ANQGSEA. DNA of the CDR3: TGCAGCGTAGCCGGGACTAGCGGGTCGGACATTCAGTACTTC. This gives the protein CSVAGTSGSDIQYF.

The CDR3 bases are TGTGCCAGAGATTGGGACAGACTTGCTAACTATGGCTACACCTTC. Translation gives CARDWDRLANYGYTF. The V and J genes are TRBV2 and TRBJ1-2; 7 bases fit TRBD1. Losses at the gene ends were 9 bases for V and 0 bases for J; bases not matched to a gene: 10. The CDR3 is 15 amino acids. The germline V gene encodes CDR1 SNHLY and CDR2 FYNNEI. The full variable domain, its missing parts supplied by reference TRBV2 and TRBJ1-2, is EPEVTQTPSHQVTQMGQEVILRCVPISNHLYFYWYRQILGQKVEFLVSFYNNEISEKSEIFDDQFSVERPDGSNFTLKIRSTKLEDSAMYFCARDWDRLANYGYTFGSGTRLTVV.

V and J are TRBV5-1 and TRBJ1-2; 7 bases map to TRBD1. Germline lookup yields CDR1 SGHRS and CDR2 YFSETQ. The CDR3 is made up of 14 amino acids. The junction had 6 bases not matched to a gene; V was cut back by 4 bases and J by 3 bases. CDR3 nucleotides: TGCGCCAGCAGCGTGCGGGACAGATACTATGGCTACACCTTC. Translating gives CASSVRDRYYGYTF.

The rearrangement links TRBV28 to TRBJ2-7, with D possibly TRBD2 on 5 matching bases. V shed 3 bases and J shed 5 bases, with 5 bases lying between them. Germline V gene data show CDR1 as MDHEN and CDR2 as SYDVKM. The CDR3 is 11 residues long. The CDR3 sequence is CASSLGDEQYF. The CDR3 DNA is TGTGCCAGCAGTTTGGGAGACGAGCAGTACTTC.